The T cell receptor (beta chain) under discussion was sequenced for a study of blood T cells in healthy people across ages. Broader study findings: With naive T cell percentage, TCR beta diversity showed a strong correlation. Estimated diversity that came from one million T cells was considered an underestimate. Roughly linear declines in TCR beta diversity per million T cells occurred with age.

A J-beta primer mix and a sample-barcoded 5' primer were used in a second PCR of about 7 to 12 cycles. TCRdb redid the calling of the 5' RACE reads with MiXCR, one entry per CDR3 protein. The data hold 1.5 million to 2 million distinct CDR3 sequences, with around half observed a single time. A remark on this clonotype: The antigen remains undetermined.

From germline, CDR1 is SEHNR and CDR2 FQNEAQ (reference sequence). The CDR3 length is 16 residues. Trimming removed 1 base at V and 9 bases at J, with 16 bases between. Russia was home to the donors, healthy Caucasian individuals aged about 6 to 90. The receptor was derived from a middle-aged woman in good health. Sequenced input: blood. The chain carries TRBV7-9 and TRBJ1-6; a possible D gene is TRBD1 (6 bases). The DNA of the CDR3 is TGTGCCAGCAGCTTAGACCCCTGGGGGGCCGGTTCACCCCTCCACTTT. It is translated as CASSLDPWGAGSPLHF.